This TCR beta chain appears in the sequencing data of a study of post-analysis software for immune sequencing data. Across the whole study: Included among the disease courses, which were recorded for the cohort, were relapsing-remitting, secondary progressive and progressive-relapsing multiple sclerosis. General observations from the study: Comparison of patients with controls showed 5 or 6 TRBV segments more frequent in patients, TRBV5-6, TRBV5-1 and TRBV20-1 among them.

The TCR beta cDNA libraries contained unique molecular identifiers. Each CDR3 protein is one row after TCRdb ran MiXCR on the PCR reads. The table lists 160,000 or so distinct CDR3 sequences, roughly 34% of them singletons. Regarding this clonotype: The antigen is not known.

V shed 4 bases and J shed 7 bases, with 13 bases lying between them. Germline V gives CDR1 SGHVS, CDR2 FQNEAQ. This CDR3 has 14 residues. The rearrangement joins TRBV7-8 to TRBJ2-2; either TRBD1 or TRBD2 may fit D (5 bases each). The sequence was obtained from a girl between 5 and 17 years old with multiple sclerosis. The source material was blood, sampled after autologous hematopoietic stem cell transplantation. The CDR3 sequence: CASSWDESNGELFF. In DNA form, the CDR3 reads TGTGCCAGCAGCTGGGACGAATCAAACGGGGAGCTGTTTTTT.